Sequencing of this TCR beta chain was carried out in a study of tumor-infiltrating lymphocytes in primary liver carcinoma (dated by TCRdb to about 2017). Regarding the research as a whole: Hepatocellular carcinoma (four) or combined HCC and intrahepatic cholangiocarcinoma (one) was present in the five patients, who were three men and two women aged 30 to 69 years. The five patients had tumors of stage T1-T3 N0M0, with maximum diameters ranging from about 4 to 11 cm. Technical replicate repertoires showed high reproducibility, with mean shared-clone rates roughly 0.87 and correlation coefficients above 0.95. To link TCRbeta repertoire diversity with the local molecular phenotype, the approximately 23 tumor region samples were profiled using Agilent mRNA microarrays. A total of 35 or so specimens from 5 patients, comprising some 25 tumor regions, 5 adjacent noncancerous liver tissues and 5 peripheral blood samples, were covered by TCRbeta repertoire sequencing. Across five regions of each liver tumor, along with adjacent normal tissue and blood, the study brought together TCRbeta repertoire sequencing, expression microarrays and whole-exome sequencing. Roughly 3.65 to 7.13 million productive TCRbeta reads were obtained per sample, and no significant difference in read depth was found between tissue types.

Starting from around 520 ng total RNA, TCRbeta-specific cDNA was produced by reverse transcription with a constant-region primer and ProtoScript II reverse transcriptase. The TCRbeta libraries were prepared through three rounds of nested multiplex PCR following a slightly modified ARM-PCR procedure. Multiplex TRBV1-TRBV30 forward primers and a Cbeta reverse primer were used in the first two PCR rounds, each of which was run for around 9 cycles. Sample barcodes and Illumina adapters were added in a final 25-cycle PCR with Deep VentR polymerase. Before sequencing, amplicons between 200 and 500 bp were purified from gel using a QIAquick gel extraction kit. The TCRbeta amplicons were sequenced with 250-bp paired-end reads on an Illumina HiSeq 2500. The authors processed their data as follows. To recover full CDR3 sequences, reads were quality-trimmed using Trimmomatic v0.33 and paired reads were then merged using FLASH v1.2.11. MiGEC v1.2.1b assigned V, D and J germline segments to the rearranged TCRbeta sequences. Clonotype statistics, along with Shannon-Wiener diversity indices, were calculated using VDJtools v1.0.0. To cut down on sampling bias, every analysis after diversity analysis relied on just the 250 most abundant clonotypes from each sample. TCRdb handled the public reads itself, with Q25 trimming in fastp and clone calling in MiXCR, and kept productive beta chains. Entries that share a CDR3 protein sequence are merged under the most common genes and DNA. These V and J calls originate from TCRdb's pipeline instead of the authors' own analysis. Recorded for this sample are roughly 20,000 distinct CDR3 sequences; roughly 78% of them occurred a single time. The top ten clones comprise 41% of the sample.

Here is what the overall study found, with its caveats: Bulk unsorted samples precluded comparing CD4+ and CD8+ T cell repertoires. The study included only four or five patients, and the authors note findings should be validated in a larger study. The top 250 clones accounted for a significantly greater share of the repertoire in tumors than in blood (p = 0.039). Only about 8-25% of top clones were present in all five regions of a tumor, suggesting spatial heterogeneity of tumor-infiltrating T cells. Repertoire overlap was higher between tumor regions (mean roughly 35%) than tumor-adjacent (17%) or tumor-blood (approximately 14%) pairs, consistent with antigen-driven expansion. Because sequencing covered only the TCR beta chain and unpaired alpha chains were not captured, true repertoire diversity is likely underestimated.

As for this clonotype: The target of this receptor is not known. Its ends do not fully match the called genes, so a read error is possible.

Taken from cysteine to phenylalanine, the CDR3 has 13 residues. Of all the DNA, just the CDR3 is kept, 39 bases in frame from base 1. As encoded in the germline V gene, CDR1 is SGHAT while CDR2 is FQNNGV. Without any cell sorting, total RNA and DNA were extracted together from around 18-30 mg of bulk tissue using the AllPrep DNA/RNA mini kit. Surgical resection was performed in China between late 2015 and early 2016 on roughly 5 patients with histopathologically diagnosed primary liver carcinoma. Chronic HBV infection was present in the patients, and the patients were treatment-naive at sampling. Each tumor was sampled at five spatially separated regions: the superior, inferior, left-lateral and right-lateral poles and the tumor centre. Histology showed that every tumor sample contained more than 80% viable tumor cells. Fresh tumor and adjacent tissue pieces were bisected, with one half stored in RNAlater at -80 degrees C and the other half sent for histology.

The clonotype comes from a man in his forties with primary liver carcinoma and hepatitis B virus infection. Source material: liver tumor tissue from sampling region 1. The cell subset or site tag for this specimen amounts to: tumor region T1, superior pole. The chain is assembled from TRBV11-2 and TRBJ2-7, with the D call perhaps TRBD1 or TRBD2, each one matching 5 bases. CDR3 protein: CVSGVDSTYEQYF. The bases read TGTGTCAGCGGCGTTGACAGCACCTACGAGCAGTACTTC.